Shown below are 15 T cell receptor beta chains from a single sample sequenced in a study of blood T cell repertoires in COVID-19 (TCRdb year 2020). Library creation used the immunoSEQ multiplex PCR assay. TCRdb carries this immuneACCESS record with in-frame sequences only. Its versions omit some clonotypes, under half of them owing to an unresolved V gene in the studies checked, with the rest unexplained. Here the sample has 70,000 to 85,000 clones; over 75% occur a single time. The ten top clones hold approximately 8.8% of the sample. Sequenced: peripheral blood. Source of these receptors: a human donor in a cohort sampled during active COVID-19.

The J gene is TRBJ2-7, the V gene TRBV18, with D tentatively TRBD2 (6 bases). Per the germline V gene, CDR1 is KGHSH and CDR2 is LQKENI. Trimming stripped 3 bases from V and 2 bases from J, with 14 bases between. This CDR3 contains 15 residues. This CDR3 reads CASSPYFGGTYEQYF. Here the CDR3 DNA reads TGTGCCAGCTCACCCTATTTTGGGGGGACCTACGAGCAGTACTTC.

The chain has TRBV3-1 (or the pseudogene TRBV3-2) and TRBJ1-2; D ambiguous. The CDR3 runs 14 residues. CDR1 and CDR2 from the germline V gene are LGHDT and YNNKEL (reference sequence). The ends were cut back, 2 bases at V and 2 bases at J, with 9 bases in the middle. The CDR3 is CASSQNDGNYGYTF. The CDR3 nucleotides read TGTGCCAGCAGCCAAAACGACGGGAACTATGGCTACACCTTC.

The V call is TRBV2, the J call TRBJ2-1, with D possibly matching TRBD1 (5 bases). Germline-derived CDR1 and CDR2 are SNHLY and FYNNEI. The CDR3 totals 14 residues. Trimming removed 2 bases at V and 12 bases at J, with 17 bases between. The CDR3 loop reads CASSEPWGYYAQFF. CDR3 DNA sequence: TGTGCCAGCAGTGAACCTTGGGGCTACTACGCGCAGTTCTTC.

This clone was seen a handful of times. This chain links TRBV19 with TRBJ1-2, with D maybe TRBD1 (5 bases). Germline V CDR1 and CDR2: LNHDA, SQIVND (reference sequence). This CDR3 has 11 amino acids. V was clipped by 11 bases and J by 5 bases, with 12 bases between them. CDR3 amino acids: CAAEEGYGYTF. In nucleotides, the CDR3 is TGTGCCGCCGAGGAGGGGTATGGCTACACCTTC.

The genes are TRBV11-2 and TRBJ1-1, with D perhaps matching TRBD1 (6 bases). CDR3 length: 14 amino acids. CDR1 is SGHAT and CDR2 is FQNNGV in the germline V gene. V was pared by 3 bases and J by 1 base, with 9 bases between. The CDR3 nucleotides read TGTGCCAGCAGCTTCCGGGGGGCGAACACTGAAGCTTTCTTT. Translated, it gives CASSFRGANTEAFF.

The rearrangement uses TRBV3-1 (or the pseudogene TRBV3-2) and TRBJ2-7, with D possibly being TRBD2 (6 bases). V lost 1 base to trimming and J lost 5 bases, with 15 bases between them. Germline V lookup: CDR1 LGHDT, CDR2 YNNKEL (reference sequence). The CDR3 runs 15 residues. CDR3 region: CASSQAGTYNDEQYF. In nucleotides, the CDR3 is TGTGCCAGCAGCCAAGCCGGGACTTATAATGACGAGCAGTACTTC.

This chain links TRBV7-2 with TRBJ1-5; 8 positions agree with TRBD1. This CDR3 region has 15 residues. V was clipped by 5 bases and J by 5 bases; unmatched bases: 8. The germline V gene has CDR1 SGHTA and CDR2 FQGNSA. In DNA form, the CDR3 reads TGTGCCAGCAGCATGGACAGGGCCGACCATCAGCCCCAGCATTTT. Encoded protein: CASSMDRADHQPQHF.

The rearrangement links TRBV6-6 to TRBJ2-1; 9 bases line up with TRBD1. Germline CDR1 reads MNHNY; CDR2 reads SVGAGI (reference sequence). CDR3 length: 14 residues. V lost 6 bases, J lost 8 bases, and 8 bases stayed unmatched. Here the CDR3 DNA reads TGTGCCAGCAGCCCGGGACAGGGAAGCGATGAGCAGTTCTTC. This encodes CASSPGQGSDEQFF.

DNA of the CDR3: TGTGCCAGCAGCCTGAGGGACTATGGCTACACCTTC. Residues: CASSLRDYGYTF. The gene calls are TRBV5-6 and TRBJ1-2; D not certain. Between the trimmed V and J ends, which lost 4 bases and 3 bases, there was a span of 7 bases. The CDR3 spans 12 residues. CDR1 and CDR2 (germline): SGHDT, YYEEEE.

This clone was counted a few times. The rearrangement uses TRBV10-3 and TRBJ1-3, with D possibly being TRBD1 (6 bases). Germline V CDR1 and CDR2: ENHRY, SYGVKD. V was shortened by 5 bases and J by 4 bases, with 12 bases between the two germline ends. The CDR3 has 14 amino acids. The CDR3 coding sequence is TGTGCCATCAGTCCAGGACAGAGCGGAAACACCATATATTTT. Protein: CAISPGQSGNTIYF.

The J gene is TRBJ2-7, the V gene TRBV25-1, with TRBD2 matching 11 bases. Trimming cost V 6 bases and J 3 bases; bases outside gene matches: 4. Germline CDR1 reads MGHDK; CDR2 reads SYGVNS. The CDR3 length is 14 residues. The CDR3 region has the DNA TGTGCCAGCAGCCCTAGCGGGGGGAGCTACGAGCAGTACTTC. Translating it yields CASSPSGGSYEQYF.

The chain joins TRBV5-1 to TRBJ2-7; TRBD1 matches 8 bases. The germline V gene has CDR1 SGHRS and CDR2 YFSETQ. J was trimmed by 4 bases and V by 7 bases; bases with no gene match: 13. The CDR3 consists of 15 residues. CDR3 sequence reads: CASGGPGTGSYEQYF. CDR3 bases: TGCGCCAGCGGGGGACCCGGGACAGGATCTTACGAGCAGTACTTC.

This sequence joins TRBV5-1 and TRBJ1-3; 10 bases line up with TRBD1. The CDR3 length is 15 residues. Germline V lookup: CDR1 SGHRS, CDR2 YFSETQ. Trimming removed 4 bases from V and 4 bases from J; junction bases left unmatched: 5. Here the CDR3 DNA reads TGCGCCAGCAGCGCGGGACAGGGGCAGGGAAACACCATATATTTT. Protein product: CASSAGQGQGNTIYF.

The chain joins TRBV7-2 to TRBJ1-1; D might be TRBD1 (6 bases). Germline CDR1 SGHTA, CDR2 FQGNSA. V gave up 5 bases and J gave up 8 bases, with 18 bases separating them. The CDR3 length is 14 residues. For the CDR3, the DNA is TGTGCCAGCAGCCCCCAACAGGGTGGAAGAGAAGCTTTCTTT. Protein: CASSPQQGGREAFF.

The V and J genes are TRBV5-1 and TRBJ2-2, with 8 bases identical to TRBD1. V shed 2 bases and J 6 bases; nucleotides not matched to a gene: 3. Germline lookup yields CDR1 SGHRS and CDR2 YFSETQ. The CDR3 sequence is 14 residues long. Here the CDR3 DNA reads TGCGCCAGCAGCTTCGGACAGGGCCCCGGGGAGCTGTTTTTT. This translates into CASSFGQGPGELFF. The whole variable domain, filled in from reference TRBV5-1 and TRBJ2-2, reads KAGVTQTPRYLIKTRGQQVTLSCSPISGHRSVSWYQQTPGQGLQFLFEYFSETQRNKGNFPGRFSGRQFSNSRSEMNVSTLELGDSALYLCASSFGQGPGELFFGEGSRLTVL.